Listed below are T cell receptor beta chains from one sample, sequenced in a study of T cells in Graves' hyperthyroidism and ophthalmopathy. TCRdb redid the calling of the multiplex PCR reads with MiXCR, one entry per CDR3 protein. The sample lists more than 500,000 distinct CDR3 sequences, 15% to 20% occurring once. The sample comprised blood. Receptors were obtained from a woman aged 25 to 39 with Graves' hyperthyroidism. Each CDR3 is given with its conserved first and last residue. A D gene is named only where the DNA matches it firmly. The size entry is marked missing in some rows and otherwise reads once, few, many or a size class.

v_gene: TRBV28; j_gene: TRBJ2-2; d_gene: TRBD2; abundance: .; CDR3nt: TGTGCCAGCAGTTTATGGGCGGGAGTAAGAACCGGGGAGCTGTTTTTT; CDR3aa: CASSLWAGVRTGELFF
v_gene: TRBV16; j_gene: TRBJ2-2; d_gene: .; abundance: few; CDR3nt: TGTGCCAGCAGCCAGGGTCTGGAGACCGGGGAGCTGTTTTTT; CDR3aa: CASSQGLETGELFF
v_gene: TRBV5-6; j_gene: TRBJ1-1; d_gene: .; abundance: many; CDR3nt: TGTGCCAGCATGGGGGGGCCTGAAGCTTTCTTT; CDR3aa: CASMGGPEAFF
v_gene: TRBV4-2; j_gene: TRBJ2-3; d_gene: .; abundance: .; CDR3nt: TGTGCCAGCAGCCTCTATCCCCGGGACGGCACAGATACGCAGTATTTT; CDR3aa: CASSLYPRDGTDTQYF
v_gene: TRBV30; j_gene: TRBJ2-3; d_gene: TRBD2; abundance: .; CDR3nt: TGTGCCTGGACTAGCGGGACCACAGATACGCAGTATTTT; CDR3aa: CAWTSGTTDTQYF
v_gene: TRBV25-1; j_gene: TRBJ2-7; d_gene: TRBD1; abundance: .; CDR3nt: TGTGCCAGCAGTGGACCGACAGGGTTTATCTACGAGCAGTACTTC; CDR3aa: CASSGPTGFIYEQYF
v_gene: TRBV28; j_gene: TRBJ2-1; d_gene: .; abundance: many; CDR3nt: TGTGCCAGCAGCCCCCCAGCGGCCCACAATGAGCAGTTCTTC; CDR3aa: CASSPPAAHNEQFF
v_gene: TRBV5-1; j_gene: TRBJ1-5; d_gene: TRBD1; abundance: many; CDR3nt: TGCGCCAGCAGCGATGGGACAGGGGGTCAGCCCCAGCATTTT; CDR3aa: CASSDGTGGQPQHF
v_gene: TRBV28; j_gene: TRBJ2-1; d_gene: .; abundance: many; CDR3nt: TGTGCCAGCAGCTCCTACAATGAGCAGTTCTTC; CDR3aa: CASSSYNEQFF
v_gene: TRBV27; j_gene: TRBJ2-7; d_gene: TRBD2; abundance: few; CDR3nt: TGTGCCAGCAGTTTGTCGCCTAGCGGGGACTACGAGCAGTACTTC; CDR3aa: CASSLSPSGDYEQYF
v_gene: TRBV5-1; j_gene: TRBJ2-7; d_gene: TRBD2; abundance: few; CDR3nt: TGCGCCAGCAGCCCGTCGGGACTACCCCAACCCTACGAGCAGTACTTC; CDR3aa: CASSPSGLPQPYEQYF